One and the same sample provided the 22 T cell receptor beta chains below, sequenced in a study of blood T cell repertoires in COVID-19. Data came from immunoSEQ multiplex PCR; TCRdb stores just in-frame clones and leaves some out. In the table there are approximately 35,000 clones, 65% to 90% of which are singletons. The specimen was peripheral blood. The receptors originated from a man in his sixties with active COVID-19.

This clone was seen once. The chain uses TRBV6-5 and TRBJ2-7; the D gene is possibly TRBD1 (6 bases). This CDR3 spans 15 amino acids. Per the germline V gene, CDR1 is MNHEY and CDR2 is SVGAGI. The V gene lost 6 bases and the J gene lost 4 bases, with 19 bases spanning the gap. Written as DNA, the CDR3 is TGTGCCAGCAGCCCAGCTGACCCAGGACAGTACGAGCAGTACTTC. Its translation: CASSPADPGQYEQYF.

The genes are TRBV11-3 and TRBJ2-5; 13 bases line up with TRBD2. CDR3 length equals 15 residues. CDR1 is SGHNT and CDR2 is YENEEA in the germline V gene. V was pared by 5 bases and J by 5 bases, with 5 bases of the junction left unmatched. The CDR3 DNA reads TGTGCCAGCAGCCAGACTAGCGGGAGGAGCGAGACCCAGTACTTC. It encodes CASSQTSGRSETQYF.

The rearrangement uses TRBV6-6 and TRBJ1-2, with D possibly TRBD1 on 6 matching bases. The CDR3 spans 15 residues. The V gene lost 5 bases and the J gene lost 5 bases, with 18 bases spanning the gap. Germline V lookup: CDR1 MNHNY, CDR2 SVGAGI (reference sequence). CDR3 nucleotides: TGTGCCAGCAGTCGTCGGGACACGGCAGGGTATGGCTACACCTTC. Translating gives CASSRRDTAGYGYTF.

This clone appeared a few times. The chain carries TRBV5-1 and TRBJ1-3, with D maybe TRBD1 (5 bases). Germline V CDR1 and CDR2: SGHRS, YFSETQ. This CDR3 has 14 amino acids. The V end was cut by 4 bases, the J end by 4 bases, with 12 bases between. The DNA of the CDR3 is TGCGCCAGCAGCCGTGGGGCAACGGGAAACACCATATATTTT. Translating it yields CASSRGATGNTIYF. Based on the CDR3 plus reference TRBV5-1 and TRBJ1-3, the full variable domain is KAGVTQTPRYLIKTRGQQVTLSCSPISGHRSVSWYQQTPGQGLQFLFEYFSETQRNKGNFPGRFSGRQFSNSRSEMNVSTLELGDSALYLCASSRGATGNTIYFGEGSWLTVV.

The rearrangement uses TRBV19 and TRBJ2-1; D is undetermined. The CDR3 contains 16 residues. Per the germline V gene, CDR1 is LNHDA and CDR2 is SQIVND (reference sequence). V shed 2 bases and J shed 10 bases, with 21 bases lying between them. In nucleotides, the CDR3 is TGTGCCAGTAGTATATCGGCTAGTTCCTTCCCATCGGAGCAGTTCTTC. Translation gives CASSISASSFPSEQFF.

The rearrangement uses TRBV25-1 and TRBJ2-5, with TRBD2 matching over 10 bases. With 5 bases clipped from V and 4 bases from J, the junction kept 10 bases outside the gene matches. This CDR3 contains 16 residues. Looked up from germline, CDR1 is MGHDK and CDR2 is SYGVNS. The CDR3 DNA reads as TGTGCCAGCAGTCTAGCGGGAGCTGGAGTAAGAGAGACCCAGTACTTC. It specifies CASSLAGAGVRETQYF.

The chain employs TRBV19 and TRBJ2-1, with D maybe TRBD2 (7 bases). CDR1 and CDR2 (germline): LNHDA, SQIVND (reference sequence). V dropped 9 bases and J dropped 4 bases, with 13 bases sitting between them. The CDR3 is made up of 13 amino acids. CDR3 loop: CASKGGDYNEQFF. DNA of the CDR3: TGTGCCAGCAAGGGGGGGGATTACAATGAGCAGTTCTTC.

The chain couples TRBV5-6 to TRBJ2-7; D is undetermined. The CDR3 sequence is 11 residues long. Germline V CDR1 and CDR2: SGHDT, YYEEEE. V was trimmed by 3 bases and J by 7 bases, leaving 8 bases between them. The DNA for the CDR3 is TGTGCCAGCAGCTCCGTGAGGGAGCAGTACTTC. Its protein is CASSSVREQYF.

The chain has TRBV2 and TRBJ2-3, with 10 bases fitting TRBD2. J lost 1 base, V lost 9 bases, and 7 bases had no gene match. The germline CDR1 and CDR2 sequences are SNHLY and FYNNEI. The CDR3 spans 15 residues. The CDR3 DNA sequence: TGTGCCAGTGCCCCCGGGACTAGCGGCACAGATACGCAGTATTTT. Its protein product is CASAPGTSGTDTQYF.

The genes are TRBV6-6 and TRBJ2-1; D might be TRBD2 (5 bases). The germline CDR1 and CDR2 sequences are MNHNY and SVGAGI (reference sequence). Trimming left V 2 bases short and J 7 bases short, with 15 bases between. CDR3 length equals 15 residues. In DNA form, the CDR3 reads TGTGCCAGCAGTTACGGCGAGGGAGTCGGTAATGAGCAGTTCTTC. This encodes CASSYGEGVGNEQFF.

V is TRBV5-6 and J is TRBJ2-2; the D gene is possibly TRBD2 (6 bases). The germline V and J ends were trimmed by 3 bases and 7 bases, with 19 bases remaining between them. The CDR3 covers 16 residues. Germline values: CDR1 SGHDT, CDR2 YYEEEE. The CDR3 DNA sequence: TGTGCCAGCAGCTCCCTGACTAGGCCAGACGGCGGGGAGCTGTTTTTT. Encoded protein: CASSSLTRPDGGELFF.

The gene calls are TRBV11-3 and TRBJ2-3; 7 bases fit TRBD1. V gave up 5 bases and J gave up 0 bases; unmatched junction bases: 8. Germline V CDR1 and CDR2: SGHNT, YENEEA. The CDR3 is 16 amino acids. For the CDR3, the DNA is TGTGCCAGCAGCCCCGGGACAGTCTTTAGCACAGATACGCAGTATTTT. Amino acid sequence: CASSPGTVFSTDTQYF.

The V gene is TRBV27, the J gene TRBJ1-1; D is unresolved. This CDR3 comprises 16 residues. Germline CDR1 is MNHEY and CDR2 is SMNVEV (reference sequence). Trimming left V 6 bases short and J 1 base short, with 18 bases between. In nucleotides, the CDR3 is TGTGCCAGCAGCCACCGCACGATGGGAGGGAACACTGAAGCTTTCTTT. Protein: CASSHRTMGGNTEAFF.

This clone was observed a single time. V usage is TRBV10-1 and J usage is TRBJ1-1; 7 positions agree with TRBD1. The CDR3 is made up of 15 amino acids. Trimming took 4 bases from V and 5 from J; bases not matched to a gene: 10. The germline gives CDR1 WNHNN, CDR2 SYGVQD (reference sequence). DNA for the CDR3: TGCGCCAGCAGTGCGGCAAGGGGGCGAGGAACTGAAGCTTTCTTT. It codes for CASSAARGRGTEAFF.

The gene calls are TRBV7-8 and TRBJ2-1; 10 nucleotides line up with TRBD2. The V segment lost 5 bases and the J segment 0 bases; nucleotides outside the gene matches: 4. CDR1 is SGHVS and CDR2 is FQNEAQ in the germline V gene. This CDR3 comprises 16 residues. The CDR3 protein is CASSPAGGSSYNEQFF. Here the CDR3 DNA reads TGTGCCAGCAGCCCAGCGGGGGGGAGCTCCTACAATGAGCAGTTCTTC.

This clone appeared a few times. The J gene is TRBJ2-7, the V gene TRBV10-1; D is possibly TRBD2 (5 bases). Looked up from germline, CDR1 is WNHNN and CDR2 is SYGVQD (reference sequence). This CDR3 contains 12 residues. V was shortened by 0 bases and J by 7 bases, with 7 bases between the two germline ends. CDR3 DNA: TGCGCCAGCAGTGAGTCAGAGGGAGAGCAGTACTTC. It yields the protein CASSESEGEQYF.

The V call is TRBV7-9, the J call TRBJ2-1, with a tentative D call TRBD2 (5 bases). Trimming cost V 1 base and J 12 bases, with 19 bases left between them. The CDR3 loop spans 15 amino acids. Germline V gene data show CDR1 as SEHNR and CDR2 as FQNEAQ (reference sequence). As DNA, the CDR3 is TGTGCCAGCAGCTTAGAGGCCCTTCTAGCCGTGGGGCAGTTCTTC. Protein product: CASSLEALLAVGQFF. The full variable domain, completed using reference TRBV7-9 and TRBJ2-1, is DTGVSQNPRHKITKRGQNVTFRCDPISEHNRLYWYRQTLGQGPEFLTYFQNEAQLEKSRLLSDRFSAERPKGSFSTLEIQRTEQGDSAMYLCASSLEALLAVGQFFGPGTRLTVL.

The chain employs TRBV9 and TRBJ2-5; 10 bases align to TRBD1. This CDR3 has 15 residues. The germline gives CDR1 SGDLS, CDR2 YYNGEE. After removal of 4 bases from V and 4 bases from J, the junction contained 7 bases not matched to a gene. CDR3 sequence reads: CASSTADRGRETQYF. The CDR3 DNA follows: TGTGCCAGCAGCACCGCCGACAGGGGGCGAGAGACCCAGTACTTC.

The chain has TRBV6-5 and TRBJ2-1, with D perhaps matching TRBD1 (5 bases). With 2 bases removed from V and 3 bases from J, the gap between germline ends came to 8 bases. The CDR3 extends over 14 amino acids. Germline CDR1 and CDR2: MNHEY and SVGAGI. CDR3 in amino acids: CASSYGQGYNEQFF. As DNA, the CDR3 is TGTGCCAGCAGTTACGGGCAGGGCTACAATGAGCAGTTCTTC.

This sequence joins TRBV6-5 and TRBJ1-3; a possible D gene is TRBD1 (5 bases). This CDR3 region has 14 residues. With 10 bases removed from V and 0 bases from J, the gap between germline ends came to 13 bases. CDR1 and CDR2 (germline): MNHEY, SVGAGI. In DNA form, the CDR3 reads TGTGCCACCTCACAGGACCACTCTGGAAACACCATATATTTT. Amino acids: CATSQDHSGNTIYF.

The rearrangement joins TRBV5-5 to TRBJ1-2, with D possibly matching TRBD1 (6 bases). The V gene lost 4 bases and the J gene lost 6 bases, with 22 bases spanning the gap. Germline V gene sequence: CDR1 SGHKS, CDR2 YYEKEE (reference sequence). This CDR3 has 16 amino acids. This CDR3 is CASSRRTGRRTDGYTF. In DNA, the CDR3 is TGTGCCAGCAGCCGGAGAACAGGGCGGCGGACTGATGGCTACACCTTC.

The sample holds one count of this clone. This chain joins TRBV5-4 and TRBJ1-3; D ambiguous. Looked up from germline, CDR1 is SGHNT and CDR2 is YYREEE (reference sequence). Trimming shortened V by 10 bases and J by 8 bases, and 10 bases separated the two germline ends. The CDR3 covers 10 residues. CDR3 bases: TGTGCCTTTACTACGGACACCATATATTTT. Its translation is CAFTTDTIYF.